This TCR beta chain was found in a study of cytomegalovirus exposure and HLA in healthy donors (dated by TCRdb to about 2017). Study-wide context: An earlier analysis of approximately 600 of the donors reported roughly 270 Gb of sequence data and around 120 million unique TCR beta sequences from about 200 million T cells. To decide whether each TCR beta V gene segment behaved as functional or pseudogenic, an earlier analysis of fewer than 750 of the donors relied on high-throughput TCR beta sequencing. A later analysis re-analyzed previously published TCR beta repertoires from several hundred donors and added high-resolution HLA genotyping to study TCR occurrence patterns. All discovery cohort repertoires had been generated on a single sequencing platform. Both class I and class II loci were covered by HLA typing, at four-digit resolution. Along with the roughly 670-subject first cohort, a separate validation cohort of around 110 different subjects was used. Of the roughly 410 genotyped donors, less than 90% were placed in the genetic ancestry cluster associated with self-reported Caucasian donors. The study was designed to test whether signatures of past pathogen exposure could be identified by cataloging public T cell receptors. The number of typed donors differed by locus: roughly 629-640 for A, B, C, DRB1 and DQB1; 500 to 550 for DQA1; roughly 600 for DPA1; and 400 to 480 for DPB1. Several DR-DQ haplotypes were handled as single units for association and clustering because linkage in the cohort was strong. Alongside the repertoire data, information on donor age, sex, ethnicity and CMV serostatus was compiled. Among around 400 genotyped donors of the cohort, an average of around 240,000 unique TCR beta nucleotide sequences were sequenced per donor, 15% to 20% of them non-productive. The study combined high-throughput TCR immunosequencing, statistical association of individual TCRs with disease status, and machine learning to predict cytomegalovirus infection status. Rather than drawing on any new phenotypic data, the later analysis identified candidate immune exposures from TCR beta sequences and the way those sequences occurred across donors. About 330 gigabases of sequencing data and around 90 million unique TCR sequences made up an early release that covered 640 HLA-typed donors. Genome-wide SNP genotypes for about 65% of the roughly 700 donors were used in a later genetic analysis, which treated that subset as a discovery cohort. The T cell repertoires of around 730 subjects were profiled by immunosequencing and related to cytomegalovirus serostatus.

CDR1 KGHSH and CDR2 LQKENI were looked up in the germline V gene. Here V drops 5 bases and J drops 4 bases, and the junction holds 7 bases not matched to any gene. Counted from cysteine to phenylalanine, this CDR3 has 15 amino acids. The DNA shown is the 45-base CDR3, in frame from base 1. Worth noting for this clone: Its specific antigen is unknown. No per-base quality is available; no much larger clone lies one base away.

Libraries were built with the immunoSEQ multiplex PCR assay. The multiplex PCR relied on a mix of 60 forward primers for TCR Vbeta segments and 13 reverse primers for TCR Jbeta segments. The CDR3 region of rearranged TCR beta genes was amplified from genomic DNA by a multiplex PCR assay. The Illumina HiSeq System was used to sequence the amplified TCR beta libraries as 87-base-pair reads. Per the original workflow: A later analysis counted tens of millions of unique TCR beta chains across the 700 or so repertoires, and 9 million to 14 million of these chains were shared by at least two donors. A nearest-neighbor algorithm error-corrected the raw reads and collapsed the reads into unique sequences, merging closely related sequences to remove PCR and sequencing errors. Alignment of CDR3 sequences to IMGT reference sequences was used to assign V, D and J gene segments. For a sequence to be retained, at least a six-nucleotide match to both a V gene segment and a J gene segment was required. A rearrangement counted as productive if the CDR3 had no stop codons and remained in frame with V and J, and every other rearrangement counted as non-productive. Following IMGT convention, CDR3 was defined as the stretch from the second conserved V-encoded cysteine to the conserved J-encoded phenylalanine. The earlier analysis of fewer than 750 of the donors excluded sequences that lacked an unambiguous match to a single V gene segment. An earlier analysis of around 600 of the donors classified V segments as functional when productive rearrangements were above 56.7% and as segregating when the standard deviation between donors was above 5%. A statistical classification framework was built to diagnose cytomegalovirus status from the catalog of TCR beta chain sequences. A later analysis assigned V and J genes by comparing TCR nucleotide sequences with IMGT/GENE-DB human TR gene sequences. Using the TCRdist pipeline, a later analysis assigned CDR3 sequences along with most-parsimonious VDJ recombination scenarios. A later analysis defined each TCR beta chain by its CDR3 amino acid sequence plus V-gene family, and excluded reads lacking a unique V-gene family. In a later analysis, 500 to 700 highly shared, low-generation-probability nucleotide sequences were removed to address suspected cross-contamination and a sequencing artifact. A later analysis calculated a clonal expansion index for each public chain from normalized within-repertoire ranks of inferred template counts. In a later analysis, generation probabilities were computed with a VDJ recombination model fitted to out-of-frame rearrangements, and the resulting probabilities were checked against IGoR. Hypergeometric tests were used in a later analysis to score TCR-TCR, TCR-HLA and TCR-CMV co-occurrence, with a repertoire-size bias correction applied to the TCR pairs. To estimate false discovery rates, a later analysis permuted the HLA or CMV assignments 20 times. In a later analysis, co-occurring TCRs were grouped with DBSCAN, and TCRdist sequence similarity was added when clustering was performed within HLA-allele-positive subsets. Repertoires with fewer than 30,000 or more than 120,000 public chains, plus five repertoires with anomalous nucleotide sharing, were excluded from co-occurrence clustering. Sourced from immuneACCESS, this table was stored by TCRdb with only in-frame sequences that have V and J called. A share of the clones is absent; for the studies checked, an unresolved V gene accounts for under half, and the remainder has no known explanation. V and J calls and clone size are as listed in that table; D and trimming were resolved from the DNA. This sample comprises around 76,000 clones, around 78% of them detected only once. The ten most abundant clones make up 1.5% to 2% of the sample.

What the authors observed across the whole study: The only immune exposure information available for the cohort was CMV serostatus. According to a later analysis, parvovirus B19, influenza, CMV and Epstein-Barr virus appeared linked to several top co-occurrence clusters. In a later analysis, some 18,000 TCR beta sequences were associated with specific HLA alleles at a false discovery rate of 0.05. The sequencing pipeline was judged likely to have produced a cluster of highly shared sequence variants as a technical artifact. According to a later genetic analysis, donors in an Asian-associated ancestry cluster had fewer N-insertions in productive TCRs than the approximately 690-donor mean. An earlier analysis of roughly 570 of the donors showed that most TCR beta V segments appeared in productive rearrangements either about 90% or about 30% of the time, which broadly matched IMGT annotations. A further reported finding was that TCR beta sequences accurately predicted the HLA-A and HLA-B alleles for most subjects in the first cohort. The classifier was reported to diagnose cytomegalovirus status with high specificity and sensitivity in both the original cohort and the validation cohort. According to a later analysis, most CMV-associated TCR beta chains appeared to be HLA-restricted, and the HLA associations seemed to be driven largely by CMV exposure. According to the authors, the approach could potentially be generalized to other disease states and immunological phenotypes. Sequencing depth was assumed to be roughly uniform across donors in the presence/absence analyses, though that assumption may not hold. In a later analysis, HLA-associated TCR beta chains were found to be more clonally expanded and to have lower generation probabilities than equally common non-associated chains. A total of 150 or so TCR beta chains were listed by the study as associated with cytomegalovirus. Because counts were too low, seventeen rarely observed V segments, including chromosome 9 orphons, were excluded from the earlier analysis of a few hundred of the donors. The cohort was sequenced for TCR beta chains only, and without alpha or paired-chain data the features that could be detected were limited. A later analysis found that TCR association rates varied across HLA loci, with DRB1 alleles showing the most associated TCRs and HLA-C alleles the fewest. Most TCR sequences were seen in very few donors, while some public TCRs were found in many individuals. In vitro tests confirmed that a few of the cytomegalovirus-associated TCR beta chains recognize cytomegalovirus antigens. Correlated functional status among segregating V segments might reflect linkage disequilibrium, but an unknown experimental factor could not be ruled out. A later genetic analysis associated a missense DCLRE1C variant with V-gene and J-gene trimming of TCR beta chains, and an independent cohort replicated the association. Strong co-occurrence of HLA alleles, especially DR and DQ, made assigning TCR associations to individual alleles difficult. Because HLA typing was unavailable for some donors at each locus, only the typed subset was used in association tests. Some IMGT-functional V segments, including TRBV6-2 and TRBV6-3, could not be told apart with the 87-base-pair reads, so those segments were excluded.

The cohort consisted of 600 or so healthy bone marrow donors. Cohort members were all nominally healthy when sampled, although unrecorded immune exposures were likely present. The donor was CMV seronegative and was included in the group of a few hundred seronegative cohort members. A peripheral blood sample was collected from each donor, and TCR beta sequencing was performed on peripheral blood mononuclear cells. The Qiagen DNeasy Blood Extraction Kit was used to extract genomic DNA from the blood cell samples. Specimen: PBMCs. The sequence is built from TRBV18 and TRBJ1-3; 8 bases in the middle match TRBD1. The origin of this receptor is a man aged 40-49 years in good health and CMV-seronegative. This receptor has the CDR3 CASSATGELGNTIYF. The DNA sequence is TGTGCCAGCTCAGCGACAGGGGAATTGGGAAACACCATATATTTT.